A single sample is the source of the 18 T cell receptor beta chains below, sequenced in a study of blood T cell repertoires in COVID-19. TCRdb's copy holds only in-frame clones and misses some; the assay was immunoSEQ multiplex PCR. The sample has roughly 140,000 clones; over 70% are singletons. The sequenced material came from PBMCs or T cells enriched from blood (not recorded which). Every receptor here comes from a man in his sixties who had recovered from COVID-19.

The chain recombines TRBV11-3 with TRBJ2-1, with 7 bases lining up with TRBD2. The CDR3 sequence is 15 residues long. Unmatched junction bases numbered 3, after V lost 1 base and J lost 3 bases. The germline V gene has CDR1 SGHNT and CDR2 YENEEA. CDR3 bases: TGTGCCAGCAGCTTAGCAGGGACTAACTACAATGAGCAGTTCTTC. This translates into CASSLAGTNYNEQFF.

This clone was observed a few times. V gene TRBV11-2 combines with J gene TRBJ2-7, with a tentative D call TRBD2 (6 bases). Germline CDR1 reads SGHAT; CDR2 reads FQNNGV. V lost 2 bases and J 2 bases, leaving 13 bases between the germline ends. The CDR3 contains 15 residues. This CDR3 is CASSLIGSGPYEQYF. The CDR3 DNA reads TGTGCCAGCAGCTTAATAGGTAGCGGCCCCTACGAGCAGTACTTC.

This chain uses TRBV5-6 with TRBJ2-5; 7 nucleotides match TRBD1. The CDR3 covers 13 residues. Germline V gene sequence: CDR1 SGHDT, CDR2 YYEEEE. J lost 5 bases, V lost 6 bases, and 7 bases had no gene match. CDR3 nucleotide sequence: TGTGCCAGCATCGTAGGGGGCGCGGAGACCCAGTACTTC. Translating gives CASIVGGAETQYF.

This clone was counted only a few times. This chain joins TRBV21-1 and TRBJ2-7; the D call in the table, TRBD2, was not verified against the DNA. TRBV21-1 counts as a pseudogene. There are 15 residues in the CDR3. CDR3 sequence: CASRVLAGGCHEQYF. As DNA, the CDR3 is TGTGCCAGCAGGGTACTAGCGGGAGGGTGCCACGAGCAGTACTTC.

The genes are TRBV28 and TRBJ2-5; 9 bases align to TRBD2. Losses at the gene ends were 5 bases for V and 5 bases for J; bases not matched to a gene: 9. The CDR3 runs to 15 residues. Per germline, CDR1 MDHEN and CDR2 SYDVKM. The CDR3 coding sequence is TGTGCCAGCAGTACCCAGACTAGCGGTAGGGAGACCCAGTACTTC. As protein: CASSTQTSGRETQYF.

The sample holds one count of this clone. J is TRBJ1-1 and V is TRBV24-1; possible D gene TRBD1, 5 bases. Germline V gives CDR1 KGHDR, CDR2 SFDVKD. CDR3 length: 14 residues. Deletions cut 2 bases from V and 3 bases from J, with 9 bases between. The CDR3 DNA reads as TGTGCCACCAGTGATTCTGACAGTTACACTGAAGCTTTCTTT. Translation gives CATSDSDSYTEAFF.

The chain uses TRBV3-1 (or the pseudogene TRBV3-2) and TRBJ2-3; D perhaps matches TRBD1 (6 bases). Germline V CDR1 and CDR2: LGHDT, YNNKEL (reference sequence). V gave up 0 bases and J gave up 0 bases, with 13 bases separating them. This CDR3 is built from 17 residues. CDR3 DNA sequence: TGTGCCAGCAGCCAAGATGGGGGCGGAGGAAGCACAGATACGCAGTATTTT. Encoded protein: CASSQDGGGGSTDTQYF.

This chain connects TRBV18 to TRBJ2-3; tentatively, D is TRBD1 (6 bases). Per the germline V gene, CDR1 is KGHSH and CDR2 is LQKENI. V was clipped by 5 bases and J by 5 bases, with 11 bases between them. The CDR3 length is 13 residues. CDR3 nucleotide sequence: TGTGCCAGCTCATTGGGGGCCTTAGATACGCAGTATTTT. It translates to CASSLGALDTQYF.

The V and J genes are TRBV14 and TRBJ1-6; no clear D. This CDR3 region has 15 residues. V lost 2 bases and J lost 3, with 8 bases in between. Looked up from germline, CDR1 is SGHDN and CDR2 is FVKESK. CDR3 protein: CASSQWNSYNSPLHF. The CDR3 DNA reads as TGTGCCAGCAGCCAATGGAACAGCTATAATTCACCCCTCCACTTT.

The rearrangement links TRBV15 to TRBJ1-6; D possibly corresponds to TRBD1 (6 bases). Germline lookup yields CDR1 LNHNV and CDR2 YYDKDF (reference sequence). V dropped 5 bases and J dropped 3 bases, with 11 bases sitting between them. The CDR3 is 15 amino acids. CDR3 DNA sequence: TGTGCCACCAGCCGACAGGCTCACTATAATTCACCCCTCCACTTT. Translation: CATSRQAHYNSPLHF.

V and J are TRBV6-1 and TRBJ1-4; maybe TRBD1 (5 bases). This CDR3 has 15 amino acids. V was clipped by 2 bases and J by 7 bases, with 14 bases between them. Germline lookup yields CDR1 MNHNS and CDR2 SASEGT. The CDR3 region is CASSELTVQGEKLFF. In DNA form, the CDR3 reads TGTGCCAGCAGTGAATTGACGGTTCAGGGTGAAAAACTGTTTTTT.

This clone was found a few times. The CDR3 bases are TGCAGCGTTGGGGGGCCTAGCGGTTCCTACGAGCAGTACTTC. Encoded protein: CSVGGPSGSYEQYF. The chain recombines TRBV29-1 with TRBJ2-7, with D possibly being TRBD2 (7 bases). The CDR3 length is 14 residues. CDR1 is SQVTM, CDR2 ANQGSEA, per germline. The V and J ends lost 4 bases and 1 base respectively, with 14 bases between them.

V gene TRBV19 combines with J gene TRBJ1-5, with a weak D call TRBD1 (5 bases). Per the germline V gene, CDR1 is LNHDA and CDR2 is SQIVND (reference sequence). The CDR3 consists of 15 residues. Trimming pared 0 bases from V and 4 bases from J, leaving 10 bases between. Here the CDR3 reads CASSIEGGRNQPQHF. The CDR3 region has the DNA TGTGCCAGTAGTATAGAGGGGGGACGGAATCAGCCCCAGCATTTT.

J is TRBJ1-3 and V is TRBV19; 9 nucleotides align to TRBD1. Losses at the gene ends were 8 bases for V and 1 base for J; bases not matched to a gene: 6. CDR3 length: 15 residues. Germline assignment: CDR1 LNHDA and CDR2 SQIVND (reference sequence). The CDR3 is CASSTGGSSGNTIYF. CDR3 DNA sequence: TGTGCCAGTTCCACAGGGGGCTCGTCTGGAAACACCATATATTTT.

V usage is TRBV5-1 and J usage is TRBJ1-6; tentative D call: TRBD1 (6 bases). Trimming left V 5 bases short and J 9 bases short, with 15 bases between. The CDR3 contains 14 residues. Germline V lookup: CDR1 SGHRS, CDR2 YFSETQ. The CDR3 DNA is TGCGCCAGCAGAGAAGCAGGGGTTACTTCACCCCTCCACTTT. Protein sequence: CASREAGVTSPLHF.

This clone was counted only a few times. V usage is TRBV28 and J usage is TRBJ2-2; TRBD2 aligns across 9 bases. In germline, CDR1 is MDHEN, CDR2 SYDVKM. V dropped 6 bases and J dropped 5; count of bases not matched to a gene: 10. There are 16 residues in the CDR3. Here the CDR3 DNA reads TGTGCCAGCAGCTCGGTAGCGGGAGCTTATACCGGGGAGCTGTTTTTT. It encodes CASSSVAGAYTGELFF.

This clone was detected only a few times. V is TRBV7-9 and J is TRBJ2-7; 9 bases match TRBD1. There are 14 residues in the CDR3. With 5 bases clipped from V and 2 bases from J, the junction kept 4 bases outside the gene matches. The germline gives CDR1 SEHNR, CDR2 FQNEAQ (reference sequence). The CDR3 coding sequence is TGTGCCAGCAGCCCCGGGACAGGGCCCTACGAGCAGTACTTC. Protein: CASSPGTGPYEQYF. Supplemented by reference TRBV7-9 and TRBJ2-7, the full variable domain reads DTGVSQNPRHKITKRGQNVTFRCDPISEHNRLYWYRQTLGQGPEFLTYFQNEAQLEKSRLLSDRFSAERPKGSFSTLEIQRTEQGDSAMYLCASSPGTGPYEQYFGPGTRLTVT.

The J gene is TRBJ1-2, the V gene TRBV3-1 (or the pseudogene TRBV3-2); the D gene is possibly TRBD1 (5 bases). In germline, CDR1 is LGHDT, CDR2 YNNKEL (reference sequence). This CDR3 has 12 amino acids. The ends were cut back, 4 bases at V and 9 bases at J, with 12 bases in the middle. CDR3 sequence reads: CASSPQPGRYTF. The DNA of the CDR3 is TGTGCCAGCAGCCCCCAGCCAGGGCGCTACACCTTC.